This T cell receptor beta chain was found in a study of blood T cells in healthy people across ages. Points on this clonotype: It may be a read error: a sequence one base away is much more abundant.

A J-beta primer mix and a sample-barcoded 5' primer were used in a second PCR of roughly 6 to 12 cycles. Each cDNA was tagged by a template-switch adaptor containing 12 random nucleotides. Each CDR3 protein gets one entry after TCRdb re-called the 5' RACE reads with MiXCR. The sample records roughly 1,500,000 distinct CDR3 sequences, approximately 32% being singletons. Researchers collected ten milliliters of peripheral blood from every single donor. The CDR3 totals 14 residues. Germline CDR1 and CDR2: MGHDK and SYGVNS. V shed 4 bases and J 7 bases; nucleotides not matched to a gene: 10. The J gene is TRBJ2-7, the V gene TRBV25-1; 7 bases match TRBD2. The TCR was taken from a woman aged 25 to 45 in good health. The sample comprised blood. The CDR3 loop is CASSGRTSDNEQYF. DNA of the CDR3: TGTGCCAGCAGTGGCCGCACTAGCGACAATGAGCAGTACTTC.